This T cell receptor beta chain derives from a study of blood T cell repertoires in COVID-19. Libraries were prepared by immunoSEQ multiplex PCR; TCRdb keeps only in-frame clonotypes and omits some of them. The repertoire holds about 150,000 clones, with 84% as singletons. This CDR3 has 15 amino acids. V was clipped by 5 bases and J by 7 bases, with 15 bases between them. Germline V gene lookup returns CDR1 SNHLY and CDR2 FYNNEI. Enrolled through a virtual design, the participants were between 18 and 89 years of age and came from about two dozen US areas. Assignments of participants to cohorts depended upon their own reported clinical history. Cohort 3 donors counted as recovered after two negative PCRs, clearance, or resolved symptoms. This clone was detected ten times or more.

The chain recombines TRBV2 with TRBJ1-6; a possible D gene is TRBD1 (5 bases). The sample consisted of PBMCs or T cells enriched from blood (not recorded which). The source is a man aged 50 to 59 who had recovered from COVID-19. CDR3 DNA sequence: TGTGCCAGCAGTCCCCCCCGGGGGTACAATTCACCCCTCCACTTT. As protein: CASSPPRGYNSPLHF. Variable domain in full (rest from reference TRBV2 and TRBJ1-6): EPEVTQTPSHQVTQMGQEVILRCVPISNHLYFYWYRQILGQKVEFLVSFYNNEISEKSEIFDDQFSVERPDGSNFTLKIRSTKLEDSAMYFCASSPPRGYNSPLHFGNGTRLTVT.